Below are 25 T cell receptor beta chains sequenced from a single sample in a study of blood T cell repertoires in COVID-19. The data were produced by immunoSEQ multiplex PCR, yet TCRdb's version contains in-frame clones alone and is incomplete. The profile covers hundreds of thousands of clones, with roughly 88% appearing a single time and approximately 6% taken by the ten largest. Sequencing was performed on peripheral blood. The receptor source for this set is a woman in her twenties or thirties with COVID-19, enrolled during active disease.

The chain has TRBV9 and TRBJ1-6, with 10 bases lining up with TRBD1. This CDR3 contains 17 residues. Unmatched junction bases numbered 6, after V lost 3 bases and J lost 3 bases. The V gene's germline CDR1 is SGDLS and CDR2 YYNGEE. The CDR3 DNA reads TGTGCCAGCAGCGCCCGGGACAGGGGTAACTATAATTCACCCCTCCACTTT. Its protein is CASSARDRGNYNSPLHF.

The chain uses TRBV4-1 and TRBJ2-2, with D perhaps TRBD1 (6 bases). CDR3 length: 12 amino acids. CDR1 and CDR2 from the germline V gene are MGHRA and YSYEKL. V lost 6 bases, J lost 6 bases, and 8 bases lay in between. The CDR3 DNA follows: TGCGCCAGCAGACAGGGTTCCGGGGAGCTGTTTTTT. Translated, it gives CASRQGSGELFF.

The gene calls are TRBV5-1 and TRBJ2-2; 7 bases are shared with TRBD1. From germline, CDR1 is SGHRS and CDR2 YFSETQ. The CDR3 length is 16 residues. V lost 1 base and J lost 4; bases outside the gene matches: 7. The DNA of the CDR3 is TGCGCCAGCAGCTTGTTCGAGGACAGGCGCACCGGGGAGCTGTTTTTT. This sequence encodes CASSLFEDRRTGELFF.

The rearrangement links TRBV2 to TRBJ2-4; the match to TRBD1 covers 12 bases. V dropped 2 bases and J dropped 2; count of bases not matched to a gene: 4. The CDR3 runs 17 residues. Germline CDR1 SNHLY, CDR2 FYNNEI. CDR3 bases: TGTGCCAGCAGTGAAAGGGGACAGGGGGCGCCCAAAAACATTCAGTACTTC. It yields the protein CASSERGQGAPKNIQYF. Complete variable domain (other parts from reference TRBV2 and TRBJ2-4): EPEVTQTPSHQVTQMGQEVILRCVPISNHLYFYWYRQILGQKVEFLVSFYNNEISEKSEIFDDQFSVERPDGSNFTLKIRSTKLEDSAMYFCASSERGQGAPKNIQYFGAGTRLSVL.

This clone was seen a handful of times. V usage is TRBV4-1 and J usage is TRBJ2-3; tentatively, D is TRBD2 (5 bases). The CDR3 totals 14 residues. V lost 0 bases and J lost 6, with 10 bases in between. Germline values: CDR1 MGHRA, CDR2 YSYEKL. CDR3 bases: TGCGCCAGCAGCCAAGAGTCTCGCGGGGATACGCAGTATTTT. Translation: CASSQESRGDTQYF.

The chain links TRBV28 to TRBJ2-7, with TRBD2 matching over 7 bases. Per germline, CDR1 MDHEN and CDR2 SYDVKM. Germline trimming cut 7 bases from V and 6 bases from J; bases unmatched to any gene: 15. The CDR3 has 15 residues. DNA for the CDR3: TGTGCCAGCACCAAATTCTCCGGGGGGTATAGCGAGCAGTACTTC. This translates into CASTKFSGGYSEQYF.

This clone is a singleton in its sample. The chain combines TRBV23-1 with TRBJ2-7, with 7 positions matching TRBD2. TRBV23-1 is an open reading frame, and its role is uncertain. The CDR3 consists of 20 residues. V lost 0 bases and J lost 3; bases outside the gene matches: 20. In DNA, the CDR3 is TGCGCCAGCAGTCAATCGAGCAAAAACCAGAGGATTTGGGGGGGCTACGAGCAGTACGTC. Translating it yields CASSQSSKNQRIWGGYEQYV.

The V gene is TRBV28, the J gene TRBJ2-5; D possibly corresponds to TRBD2 (5 bases). Between the trimmed V and J ends, which lost 4 bases and 5 bases, there was a span of 17 bases. The V gene's germline CDR1 is MDHEN and CDR2 SYDVKM. CDR3 length: 15 amino acids. CDR3 nucleotide sequence: TGTGCCAGCAGTTATCTCGGCGGAGGATTGGAGACCCAGTACTTC. Its translation is CASSYLGGGLETQYF.

The CDR3 here is CASVVLGELFF. CDR3 sequence (DNA): TGTGCCAGTGTAGTCCTCGGGGAGCTGTTTTTT. The chain couples TRBV12-3 or TRBV12-4 to TRBJ2-2; the D is unclear. Trimming removed 9 bases at V and 7 bases at J, with 9 bases between. CDR3 length: 11 residues.

This chain connects TRBV5-1 to TRBJ1-4; TRBD1 is a possible D gene (5 bases). The CDR3 sequence is 15 residues long. Germline V gene sequence: CDR1 SGHRS, CDR2 YFSETQ. V gave up 0 bases and J gave up 3 bases, with 9 bases separating them. DNA of the CDR3: TGCGCCAGCAGCTTGGAGGGACTGCCTAATGAAAAACTGTTTTTT. It codes for CASSLEGLPNEKLFF.

The chain has TRBV27 and TRBJ1-3; 8 nucleotides match TRBD1. The J segment lost 4 bases and the V segment lost 4 bases, leaving 6 bases of the junction unmatched. The CDR3 has 15 amino acids. Germline lookup yields CDR1 MNHEY and CDR2 SMNVEV (reference sequence). CDR3 residues: CASSSLRGPGNTIYF. CDR3 DNA: TGTGCCAGCAGTTCACTCAGGGGGCCAGGAAACACCATATATTTT.

V and J are TRBV29-1 and TRBJ2-3, with 9 bases lining up with TRBD1. The J segment lost 2 bases and the V segment lost 7 bases, leaving 4 bases of the junction unmatched. The CDR3 is made up of 13 amino acids. Germline V CDR1 and CDR2: SQVTM, ANQGSEA. CDR3 sequence: CSAGTGYTDTQYF. The CDR3 DNA follows: TGCAGCGCCGGGACAGGGTACACAGATACGCAGTATTTT.

The CDR3 DNA reads TGTGCCAGCAGCGTAGCAGCGGGAGTATCCTACAATGAGCAGTTCTTC. Translated: CASSVAAGVSYNEQFF. The chain is built from TRBV9 and TRBJ2-1; TRBD2 aligns across 8 bases. The ends lost 0 bases at V and 1 base at J; junction bases unmatched: 3. The germline gives CDR1 SGDLS, CDR2 YYNGEE. The CDR3 is 16 amino acids.

This sequence joins TRBV11-3 and TRBJ1-6; D gene unclear. Germline-derived CDR1 and CDR2 are SGHNT and YENEEA. The CDR3 has 12 residues. V shed 5 bases and J shed 8 bases, with 7 bases lying between them. The CDR3 loop is CASSPGDSPLHF. The CDR3 DNA reads TGTGCCAGCAGCCCGGGAGATTCACCCCTCCACTTT.

V gene TRBV6-5 combines with J gene TRBJ1-2; no clear D. CDR1 and CDR2 from the germline V gene are MNHEY and SVGAGI. The CDR3 sequence is 13 residues long. Between the trimmed V and J ends, which lost 5 bases and 13 bases, there was a span of 20 bases. The CDR3 DNA reads TGTGCCAGCAGTACGCCCCCAGGCCGTGAGCTCACCTTC. It specifies CASSTPPGRELTF.

CDR3 coding DNA: TGCAGTGCCCCCTCGGAGAGAGAAGCTTTCTTT. Translation gives CSAPSEREAFF. The gene calls are TRBV20-1 and TRBJ1-1; D ambiguous. CDR3 length: 11 residues. Trimming pared 6 bases from V and 8 bases from J, leaving 13 bases between. Germline lookup yields CDR1 DFQATT and CDR2 SNEGSKA (reference sequence).

This chain links TRBV5-1 with TRBJ2-1, with 7 nucleotides matching TRBD1. The J segment lost 6 bases and the V segment lost 4 bases, leaving 10 bases of the junction unmatched. The CDR3 is made up of 15 amino acids. Germline CDR1 and CDR2: SGHRS and YFSETQ. CDR3 amino acids: CASSQQVGTVNEQFF. The CDR3 region has the DNA TGCGCCAGCAGCCAACAGGTCGGGACAGTCAATGAGCAGTTCTTC.

This chain connects TRBV27 to TRBJ2-7; 9 bases are shared with TRBD2. With V trimmed by 6 bases and J by 3 bases, 12 bases remained unmatched. The V gene's germline CDR1 is MNHEY and CDR2 SMNVEV (reference sequence). The CDR3 has 16 amino acids. CDR3 region: CASSDGSGLADYEQYF. The DNA of the CDR3 is TGTGCCAGCAGCGATGGGTCGGGACTAGCCGACTACGAGCAGTACTTC.

The V and J genes are TRBV11-3 and TRBJ2-6, with D hard to call. Trimming took off 5 bases at V and 1 base at J, with 6 bases between the two ends. The CDR3 runs 14 residues. Per germline, CDR1 SGHNT and CDR2 YENEEA. CDR3 bases: TGTGCCAGCAGCCAGCGATCTGGGGCCAACGTCCTGACTTTC. This encodes CASSQRSGANVLTF.

The chain has TRBV5-1 and TRBJ2-5; no clear D. This CDR3 is built from 13 residues. In germline, CDR1 is SGHRS, CDR2 YFSETQ. With 0 bases removed from V and 1 base from J, the gap between germline ends came to 4 bases. CDR3 loop: CASSLGAQETQYF. The CDR3 region has the DNA TGCGCCAGCAGCTTGGGGGCCCAAGAGACCCAGTACTTC.

The J gene is TRBJ1-2, the V gene TRBV30; 12 bases agree with TRBD1. The ends lost 3 bases at V and 6 bases at J; junction bases unmatched: 2. The CDR3 runs 13 residues. Per germline, CDR1 GTSNPN and CDR2 SVGIG (reference sequence). As DNA, the CDR3 is TGTGCCTGGAGGAGGGACAGGGGGCATGGCTACACCTTC. Protein: CAWRRDRGHGYTF.

This chain uses TRBV6-2 or TRBV6-3 with TRBJ2-1; TRBD2 aligns across 8 bases. Germline V CDR1 and CDR2: MNHEY, SVGEGT. V was clipped by 6 bases and J by 5 bases; unmatched bases: 9. The CDR3 has 15 amino acids. This CDR3 reads CASSSGGDYNNEQFF. CDR3 in DNA: TGTGCCAGCAGCTCCGGGGGGGACTACAACAATGAGCAGTTCTTC.

The chain has TRBV5-8 and TRBJ1-4, with D possibly TRBD1 on 6 matching bases. With 4 bases removed from V and 10 bases from J, the gap between germline ends came to 14 bases. In germline, CDR1 is SGHTS, CDR2 YDEGEE. This CDR3 contains 13 residues. In DNA, the CDR3 is TGTGCCAGCAGCCTCGGGACATCTGGAAAACTGTTTTTT. Translated, it gives CASSLGTSGKLFF. Looking up the rest from reference TRBV5-8 and TRBJ1-4 gives the full variable domain: EAGVTQSPTHLIKTRGQQATLRCSPISGHTSVYWYQQALGLGLQFLLWYDEGEERNRGNFPPRFSGRQFPNYSSELNVNALELEDSALYLCASSLGTSGKLFFGSGTQLSVL.

The rearrangement links TRBV4-1 to TRBJ1-2; D unclear. The CDR3 runs 15 residues. Deletions cut 0 bases from V and 2 bases from J, with 10 bases between. Germline V lookup: CDR1 MGHRA, CDR2 YSYEKL. The CDR3, as DNA: TGCGCCAGCAGCCAAGATGAGGTCCAAAACTATGGCTACACCTTC. Its protein is CASSQDEVQNYGYTF.

V usage is TRBV27 and J usage is TRBJ2-3; 7 nucleotides agree with TRBD1. With 5 bases clipped from V and 2 bases from J, the junction kept 7 bases outside the gene matches. Per the germline V gene, CDR1 is MNHEY and CDR2 is SMNVEV (reference sequence). CDR3 size: 15 residues. The CDR3 nucleotides read TGTGCCAGCAGTCCACGGGACAGACCCACAGATACGCAGTATTTT. Amino acid sequence: CASSPRDRPTDTQYF.